The 21 T cell receptor beta chains in this list originate from one sample, sequenced in a study of blood T cell repertoires in COVID-19. Method: immunoSEQ multiplex PCR; TCRdb's copy keeps in-frame clones and lacks some. The sample records roughly 35,000 clones, roughly 84% being singletons. Material for sequencing was peripheral blood. Source of these receptors: a man aged 55 to 70 with active COVID-19.

This sequence joins TRBV7-8 and TRBJ2-3, with 12 bases fitting TRBD2. This CDR3 has 16 residues. Germline V CDR1 and CDR2: SGHVS, FQNEAQ. V lost 5 bases and J lost 4; bases outside the gene matches: 7. This CDR3 reads CASSQSRLAGADTQYF. CDR3 sequence (DNA): TGTGCCAGCAGCCAAAGTAGACTAGCGGGGGCAGATACGCAGTATTTT.

This chain uses TRBV7-9 with TRBJ2-3; 9 bases are a match to TRBD2. CDR3 size: 17 residues. CDR1 SEHNR and CDR2 FQNEAQ come from the germline V gene (reference sequence). Trimming cost V 3 bases and J 0 bases; bases outside gene matches: 7. CDR3 protein: CASSFTLAGRSTDTQYF. CDR3 nucleotides: TGTGCCAGCAGCTTCACTCTAGCGGGACGGAGCACAGATACGCAGTATTTT. Together with reference TRBV7-9 and TRBJ2-3, the CDR3 gives the full variable domain: DTGVSQNPRHKITKRGQNVTFRCDPISEHNRLYWYRQTLGQGPEFLTYFQNEAQLEKSRLLSDRFSAERPKGSFSTLEIQRTEQGDSAMYLCASSFTLAGRSTDTQYFGPGTRLTVL.

V and J are TRBV7-9 and TRBJ2-5, with TRBD1 matching 9 bases. Germline values: CDR1 SEHNR, CDR2 FQNEAQ (reference sequence). The CDR3 is 15 residues long. Trimming took 1 base from V and 1 from J; bases not matched to a gene: 1. The CDR3 spells CASSLGQGVQETQYF. CDR3 in DNA: TGTGCCAGCAGCTTAGGACAGGGGGTCCAAGAGACCCAGTACTTC.

The chain recombines TRBV12-5 with TRBJ2-7; TRBD2 aligns across 10 bases. This CDR3 spans 14 amino acids. Germline V gene data show CDR1 as LGHNT and CDR2 as FRNRAP. Trimming cost V 6 bases and J 1 base; bases outside gene matches: 3. In DNA, the CDR3 is TGTGCTAGTGGACGGACTAGCGGATCCTACGAGCAGTACTTC. It translates to CASGRTSGSYEQYF. Combining the CDR3 with reference TRBV12-5 and TRBJ2-7 gives the whole variable domain DARVTQTPRHKVTEMGQEVTMRCQPILGHNTVFWYRQTMMQGLELLAYFRNRAPLDDSGMPKDRFSAEMPDATLATLKIQPSEPRDSAVYFCASGRTSGSYEQYFGPGTRLTVT.

This sequence joins TRBV6-1 and TRBJ1-5; 7 positions agree with TRBD1. CDR3 length: 15 residues. CDR1 is MNHNS, CDR2 SASEGT, per germline. J was trimmed by 3 bases and V by 7 bases; bases with no gene match: 9. The CDR3 nucleotides are TGTGCCAGCACCGTCGCGGGACAGATCAATCAGCCCCAGCATTTT. Encoded protein: CASTVAGQINQPQHF.

The CDR3 here is CSTGLPGEQYF. In DNA, the CDR3 is TGCAGCACCGGACTACCGGGAGAGCAGTACTTC. The genes are TRBV29-1 and TRBJ2-7; a weak D match, TRBD2 (6 bases). CDR1 is SQVTM, CDR2 ANQGSEA, per germline. The CDR3 has 11 residues. V dropped 8 bases and J dropped 7 bases, with 15 bases sitting between them.

The V call is TRBV6-5, the J call TRBJ2-1, with 11 bases that match TRBD2. V was pared by 5 bases and J by 5 bases, with 5 bases of the junction left unmatched. From germline, CDR1 is MNHEY and CDR2 SVGAGI. The CDR3 contains 15 residues. For the CDR3, the DNA is TGTGCCAGCAGTCCCGGGACTAGCGGAAACAATGAGCAGTTCTTC. Translating it yields CASSPGTSGNNEQFF.

CDR3: CASSPIREEGQPQHF. As DNA, the CDR3 is TGTGCCAGTAGCCCAATTCGGGAGGAGGGTCAGCCCCAGCATTTT. V and J are TRBV19 and TRBJ1-5; D is uncertain. Germline CDR1 reads LNHDA; CDR2 reads SQIVND (reference sequence). V lost 6 bases, J lost 6 bases, and 18 bases lay in between. This CDR3 contains 15 residues.

This clone was detected once. V usage is TRBV4-1 and J usage is TRBJ2-5; possibly TRBD1 for D (5 bases). V was trimmed by 6 bases and J by 4 bases, leaving 15 bases between them. Per the germline V gene, CDR1 is MGHRA and CDR2 is YSYEKL. This CDR3 spans 14 amino acids. The CDR3 protein is CASSRIGAGETQYF. The CDR3 DNA is TGCGCCAGCAGTCGAATAGGGGCCGGAGAGACCCAGTACTTC.

This CDR3 is CASSPGTGGSYEQYF. CDR3 nucleotide sequence: TGTGCCAGCAGCCCCGGGACAGGGGGTTCATACGAGCAGTACTTC. The chain uses TRBV7-2 and TRBJ2-7; 11 bases line up with TRBD1. Germline V CDR1 and CDR2: SGHTA, FQGNSA. With 5 bases clipped from V and 4 bases from J, the junction kept 7 bases outside the gene matches. The CDR3 is made up of 15 amino acids.

The chain combines TRBV6-5 with TRBJ2-3; 8 bases are a match to TRBD2. This CDR3 region has 14 residues. Germline V gene sequence: CDR1 MNHEY, CDR2 SVGAGI. V shed 7 bases and J 1 base; nucleotides not matched to a gene: 4. CDR3 sequence reads: CASKREGGTDTQYF. The CDR3 nucleotides are TGTGCCAGCAAACGGGAGGGTGGCACAGATACGCAGTATTTT.

This chain connects TRBV5-1 to TRBJ2-3, with D possibly TRBD1 on 5 matching bases. V lost 1 base to trimming and J lost 6 bases, with 6 bases between them. CDR3 length: 12 residues. Germline CDR1 SGHRS, CDR2 YFSETQ. The CDR3 loop is CASSLNRDTQYF. DNA of the CDR3: TGCGCCAGCAGCTTGAACAGGGATACGCAGTATTTT.

This chain links TRBV4-1 with TRBJ2-7, with 12 positions matching TRBD2. Germline CDR1 is MGHRA and CDR2 is YSYEKL. Unmatched junction bases numbered 7, after V lost 3 bases and J lost 7 bases. The CDR3 loop spans 15 amino acids. The CDR3 nucleotides read TGCGCCAGCAGCCAGTGGACTAGCGGGATGGGGGAGCAGTACTTC. This translates into CASSQWTSGMGEQYF.

The chain employs TRBV6-5 and TRBJ1-3; D gene unclear. Germline V gene sequence: CDR1 MNHEY, CDR2 SVGAGI. V was shortened by 4 bases and J by 8 bases, with 12 bases between the two germline ends. The CDR3 consists of 13 residues. CDR3 protein: CASSFGRGDTIYF. CDR3 nucleotide sequence: TGTGCCAGCAGTTTTGGGAGAGGAGACACCATATATTTT.

This sequence joins TRBV5-4 and TRBJ2-7; 8 nucleotides agree with TRBD2. This CDR3 region has 15 residues. Germline V lookup: CDR1 SGHNT, CDR2 YYREEE (reference sequence). J gave up 1 base and V 0 bases, and 3 bases lay outside the gene matches. The chain's CDR3 is CASSLDLAGSYEQYF. The CDR3 region has the DNA TGTGCCAGCAGCTTGGACCTAGCGGGTTCCTACGAGCAGTACTTC.

The chain is built from TRBV7-2 and TRBJ2-5, with 8 nucleotides matching TRBD2. The junction had 2 bases not matched to a gene; V was cut back by 7 bases and J by 4 bases. The V gene's germline CDR1 is SGHTA and CDR2 FQGNSA. The CDR3 loop spans 12 amino acids. CDR3 DNA: TGTGCCAGCACCGGGGGGGGAGAGACCCAGTACTTC. Protein product: CASTGGGETQYF.

The chain combines TRBV2 with TRBJ1-5, with D possibly being TRBD1 (5 bases). Trimming stripped 4 bases from V and 7 bases from J, with 11 bases between. The germline CDR1 and CDR2 sequences are SNHLY and FYNNEI. The CDR3 is 13 residues long. CDR3 DNA sequence: TGTGCCAGCAGTGGACAGCTTTTACAGCCCCAGCATTTT. This sequence encodes CASSGQLLQPQHF. The whole variable domain, filled in from reference TRBV2 and TRBJ1-5, reads EPEVTQTPSHQVTQMGQEVILRCVPISNHLYFYWYRQILGQKVEFLVSFYNNEISEKSEIFDDQFSVERPDGSNFTLKIRSTKLEDSAMYFCASSGQLLQPQHFGDGTRLSIL.

The rearrangement uses TRBV3-1 (or the pseudogene TRBV3-2) and TRBJ2-7, with TRBD2 identical over 12 bases. V dropped 1 base and J dropped 7; count of bases not matched to a gene: 2. CDR1 and CDR2 from the germline V gene are LGHDT and YNNKEL (reference sequence). The CDR3 runs 14 residues. The chain's CDR3 is CASSQGLAGAEQYF. CDR3 coding DNA: TGTGCCAGCAGCCAAGGACTAGCGGGAGCTGAGCAGTACTTC.

The rearrangement links TRBV6-6 to TRBJ2-1, with D possibly TRBD1 on 6 matching bases. This CDR3 region has 13 residues. V was pared by 2 bases and J by 6 bases, with 8 bases between. Germline values: CDR1 MNHNY, CDR2 SVGAGI (reference sequence). The CDR3 coding sequence is TGTGCCAGCAGTTACAGGGGGACCAATGAGCAGTTCTTC. Protein sequence: CASSYRGTNEQFF.

The chain has TRBV5-5 and TRBJ1-1; 11 nucleotides agree with TRBD1. Germline CDR1 reads SGHKS; CDR2 reads YYEKEE (reference sequence). Germline trimming cut 0 bases from V and 3 bases from J; bases unmatched to any gene: 10. The CDR3 extends over 18 amino acids. CDR3 sequence (DNA): TGTGCCAGCAGCTTGGGTGGACAGGGGGCTTTGAGGGACACTGAAGCTTTCTTT. Translating it yields CASSLGGQGALRDTEAFF.

The sample holds a few counts of this clone. The chain uses TRBV3-1 (or the pseudogene TRBV3-2) and TRBJ1-2; D uncertain. Looked up from germline, CDR1 is LGHDT and CDR2 is YNNKEL (reference sequence). With 3 bases removed from V and 7 bases from J, the gap between germline ends came to 15 bases. The CDR3 loop spans 14 amino acids. The CDR3 region is CASSQTLSPGGYTF. CDR3 nucleotide sequence: TGTGCCAGCAGCCAGACACTCTCCCCTGGTGGCTACACCTTC.